This entry lists 29 T cell receptor beta chains sequenced from one sample in a study of T cell responses to AZD1222 COVID-19 vaccine. TCRdb's table, derived via immunoSEQ multiplex PCR, lists solely in-frame clones and lacks some. The table includes approximately 150,000 clones, 92% detected once. The specimen comprised peripheral blood, sampled on day 0 of AZD1222 vaccination. The receptors stem from an adult in good health.

The chain is built from TRBV30 and TRBJ1-2, with 7 bases matching TRBD1. With V trimmed by 7 bases and J by 4 bases, 3 bases remained unmatched. Germline loops: CDR1 GTSNPN, CDR2 SVGIG (reference sequence). This CDR3 comprises 11 residues. For the CDR3, the DNA is TGTGCCTTGACAGGGCCCTATGGCTACACCTTC. This gives the protein CALTGPYGYTF.

V gene TRBV2 combines with J gene TRBJ2-1, with D maybe TRBD1 (6 bases). V lost 6 bases to trimming and J lost 7 bases, with 22 bases between them. The germline V gene encodes CDR1 SNHLY and CDR2 FYNNEI. The length of the CDR3 is 16 residues. CDR3 DNA sequence: TGTGCCAGCAGGTCAATTCAGGGGAACCCAGGTAATGAGCAGTTCTTC. Translation: CASRSIQGNPGNEQFF.

This chain uses TRBV11-2 with TRBJ2-6, with D hard to call. The V end lost 4 bases, the J end lost 5 bases, and 9 bases lay between the germline ends. This CDR3 comprises 14 residues. Germline CDR1 SGHAT, CDR2 FQNNGV. CDR3 amino acids: CASSSLSRANVLTF. The CDR3 DNA follows: TGTGCCAGCAGCTCGCTTTCGCGGGCCAACGTCCTGACTTTC.

This clone was observed once. The V and J genes are TRBV24-1 and TRBJ2-3; 7 bases are a match to TRBD2. Germline lookup yields CDR1 KGHDR and CDR2 SFDVKD. Germline trimming cut 1 base from V and 3 bases from J; bases unmatched to any gene: 6. The CDR3 is 16 amino acids. The CDR3 DNA is TGTGCCACCAGTGATTTTCCGGGTAGCGGGACAGATACGCAGTATTTT. Protein: CATSDFPGSGTDTQYF.

J is TRBJ1-2 and V is TRBV29-1; D gene unclear. The CDR3 totals 14 residues. Germline lookup yields CDR1 SQVTM and CDR2 ANQGSEA. Trimming shortened V by 4 bases and J by 4 bases, and 16 bases separated the two germline ends. The CDR3 region is CSVVRGPPLYGYTF. The CDR3 DNA reads TGCAGCGTTGTTCGTGGGCCGCCTCTCTATGGCTACACCTTC.

The sample holds a few counts of this clone. The chain is built from TRBV7-9 and TRBJ2-7; D is ambiguous. CDR3 length equals 17 residues. Germline loops: CDR1 SEHNR, CDR2 FQNEAQ (reference sequence). The V end was cut by 5 bases, the J end by 0 bases, with 20 bases between. The CDR3 here is CASSPKPGPTSSYEQYF. CDR3 bases: TGTGCCAGCAGCCCTAAACCGGGTCCCACAAGCTCCTACGAGCAGTACTTC.

Worth noting for this clone: Other DNA sequences in this specimen translate into the identical CDR3. V and J are TRBV5-1 and TRBJ1-5; D remains ambiguous. Germline assignment: CDR1 SGHRS and CDR2 YFSETQ. The length of the CDR3 is 14 residues. Between the trimmed V and J ends, which lost 0 bases and 4 bases, there was a span of 8 bases. CDR3 in DNA: TGCGCCAGCAGCTTGGGGACTGGGAATCAGCCCCAGCATTTT. Its protein product is CASSLGTGNQPQHF.

The chain's CDR3 is CASSIGRTGNQAFF. CDR3 sequence (DNA): TGTGCCAGTAGTATAGGCCGGACAGGGAATCAAGCTTTCTTT. The rearrangement uses TRBV19 and TRBJ1-1, with 8 bases identical to TRBD1. The CDR3 is 14 amino acids. Losses at the gene ends were 1 base for V and 9 bases for J; bases not matched to a gene: 7. The germline V gene has CDR1 LNHDA and CDR2 SQIVND (reference sequence).

The chain is built from TRBV27 and TRBJ2-3; perhaps TRBD1 as D (6 bases). Germline lookup yields CDR1 MNHEY and CDR2 SMNVEV (reference sequence). V dropped 4 bases and J dropped 4 bases, with 15 bases sitting between them. The CDR3 is 15 amino acids. The CDR3 DNA is TGTGCCAGCAGTTCAATCGGACAGCTCGCAGATACGCAGTATTTT. Protein product: CASSSIGQLADTQYF.

This clone occurred once. This chain links TRBV5-1 with TRBJ2-3; 8 bases are shared with TRBD1. Germline V gene sequence: CDR1 SGHRS, CDR2 YFSETQ. The CDR3 covers 14 residues. Trimming cost V 1 base and J 6 bases; bases outside gene matches: 4. CDR3 region: CASSLQGAGDTQYF. CDR3 sequence (DNA): TGCGCCAGCAGCTTGCAGGGGGCAGGGGATACGCAGTATTTT. Drawing the rest from reference TRBV5-1 and TRBJ2-3, the complete variable domain is KAGVTQTPRYLIKTRGQQVTLSCSPISGHRSVSWYQQTPGQGLQFLFEYFSETQRNKGNFPGRFSGRQFSNSRSEMNVSTLELGDSALYLCASSLQGAGDTQYFGPGTRLTVL.

The rearrangement links TRBV5-8 to TRBJ1-5; D might be TRBD1 (6 bases). Deletions cut 3 bases from V and 3 bases from J, with 7 bases between. The CDR3 extends over 13 amino acids. Germline CDR1 reads SGHTS; CDR2 reads YDEGEE. The CDR3 sequence: CASSWTVNQPQHF. The CDR3 DNA sequence: TGTGCCAGCAGCTGGACAGTCAATCAGCCCCAGCATTTT.

The genes are TRBV29-1 and TRBJ1-2; D remains ambiguous. The CDR3 runs 15 residues. V was trimmed by 1 base and J by 4 bases, leaving 16 bases between them. CDR1 and CDR2 from the germline V gene are SQVTM and ANQGSEA. CDR3 loop: CSVEGVPTLGYGYTF. The CDR3 bases are TGCAGCGTTGAAGGGGTCCCGACGCTGGGCTATGGCTACACCTTC.

J is TRBJ1-5 and V is TRBV6-5, with unresolved D. The germline CDR1 and CDR2 sequences are MNHEY and SVGAGI. V lost 2 bases and J lost 0, with 8 bases in between. The CDR3 is 15 residues long. CDR3 amino acids: CASSYRIHSNQPQHF. CDR3 nucleotides: TGTGCCAGCAGTTACCGTATTCATAGCAATCAGCCCCAGCATTTT.

The chain joins TRBV3-1 (or the pseudogene TRBV3-2) to TRBJ2-7; D gene ambiguous. The CDR3 has 14 amino acids. With 0 bases removed from V and 3 bases from J, the gap between germline ends came to 9 bases. Looked up from germline, CDR1 is LGHDT and CDR2 is YNNKEL (reference sequence). The CDR3 region has the DNA TGTGCCAGCAGCCAAGATGGACGCAGCTACGAGCAGTACTTC. Translation: CASSQDGRSYEQYF.

The chain employs TRBV12-3 or TRBV12-4 and TRBJ2-3; D gene unclear. Trimming took off 6 bases at V and 2 bases at J, with 9 bases between the two ends. This CDR3 is 13 amino acids long. The CDR3 DNA sequence: TGTGCCAGCAGCCCTCTCAACACAGATACGCAGTATTTT. Its translation: CASSPLNTDTQYF.

V gene TRBV5-4 combines with J gene TRBJ2-7; D remains unclear. In germline, CDR1 is SGHNT, CDR2 YYREEE (reference sequence). The CDR3 contains 11 residues. Trimming stripped 3 bases from V and 3 bases from J, with 4 bases between. CDR3 protein: CASSSGYEQYF. The CDR3, as DNA: TGTGCCAGCAGCTCGGGCTACGAGCAGTACTTC.

This clone occurred once. The chain uses TRBV18 and TRBJ2-7; possible D gene TRBD2, 5 bases. The CDR3 sequence is 14 residues long. Germline CDR1 KGHSH, CDR2 LQKENI. Trimming pared 2 bases from V and 5 bases from J, leaving 13 bases between. In DNA, the CDR3 is TGTGCCAGCTCACCAGGGGAGCCCTCAGACGAGCAGTACTTC. Its protein product is CASSPGEPSDEQYF.

This sequence joins TRBV28 and TRBJ2-1; D perhaps matches TRBD1 (6 bases). CDR1 MDHEN and CDR2 SYDVKM come from the germline V gene. V lost 3 bases and J 4 bases, leaving 16 bases between the germline ends. The CDR3 runs to 16 residues. DNA of the CDR3: TGTGCCAGCAGTTTCCCCGGCCCGAGGGGGTACAATGAGCAGTTCTTC. Translation: CASSFPGPRGYNEQFF.

The V call is TRBV30, the J call TRBJ1-2, with D possibly matching TRBD1 (5 bases). The V gene's germline CDR1 is GTSNPN and CDR2 SVGIG (reference sequence). This CDR3 is 11 amino acids long. With 8 bases removed from V and 8 bases from J, the gap between germline ends came to 15 bases. The CDR3 loop reads CAGTVDGGYTF. CDR3 DNA: TGTGCCGGGACTGTTGATGGAGGCTACACCTTC.

This chain links TRBV30 with TRBJ1-1; D remains ambiguous. The CDR3 has 13 amino acids. Per the germline V gene, CDR1 is GTSNPN and CDR2 is SVGIG (reference sequence). V dropped 2 bases and J dropped 4 bases, with 11 bases sitting between them. The CDR3 nucleotides are TGTGCCTGGAGTACGGAAATCACCACTGAAGCTTTCTTT. Its translation: CAWSTEITTEAFF.

The chain has TRBV2 and TRBJ1-1; 10 bases line up with TRBD1. Per germline, CDR1 SNHLY and CDR2 FYNNEI. The CDR3 runs 18 residues. Trimming cost V 5 bases and J 4 bases; bases outside gene matches: 16. CDR3: CASSWRRDRGPSATEAFF. The CDR3 DNA reads as TGTGCCAGCAGTTGGAGGCGGGACAGGGGCCCATCTGCCACTGAAGCTTTCTTT.

This rearrangement joins TRBV27 to TRBJ1-1, with D possibly being TRBD1 (6 bases). The CDR3 is 15 residues long. The V gene's germline CDR1 is MNHEY and CDR2 SMNVEV (reference sequence). V gave up 2 bases and J gave up 5 bases, with 15 bases separating them. CDR3 nucleotide sequence: TGTGCCAGCAGTTTAGGTCAGGGGTCTGGGACTGAAGCTTTCTTT. It is translated as CASSLGQGSGTEAFF.

This clone was observed once. The chain carries TRBV28 and TRBJ2-3; TRBD2 matches 8 bases. The germline V gene encodes CDR1 MDHEN and CDR2 SYDVKM. This CDR3 contains 14 residues. The ends lost 2 bases at V and 5 bases at J; junction bases unmatched: 3. CDR3 residues: CASSLSGRRDTQYF. The CDR3 coding sequence is TGTGCCAGCAGTTTAAGCGGGAGAAGAGATACGCAGTATTTT.

The chain links TRBV11-2 to TRBJ2-1; unclear D gene. In germline, CDR1 is SGHAT, CDR2 FQNNGV. Deletions cut 4 bases from V and 7 bases from J, with 8 bases between. This CDR3 has 12 amino acids. CDR3 bases: TGTGCCAGCAGCTCCCAGTTAAATGAGCAGTTCTTC. Translated, it gives CASSSQLNEQFF.

The V gene is TRBV27, the J gene TRBJ1-2; 7 nucleotides align to TRBD1. The ends lost 2 bases at V and 0 bases at J; junction bases unmatched: 9. The germline V gene has CDR1 MNHEY and CDR2 SMNVEV (reference sequence). This CDR3 is built from 17 residues. CDR3 residues: CASSLIGGAESNYGYTF. CDR3 in DNA: TGTGCCAGCAGTTTAATAGGGGGCGCGGAATCTAACTATGGCTACACCTTC.

The CDR3 protein is CASSVGPAGGRETQYF. CDR3 nucleotide sequence: TGTGCCAGCAGCGTAGGCCCAGCGGGAGGGCGAGAGACCCAGTACTTC. This rearrangement joins TRBV9 to TRBJ2-5; TRBD2 aligns across 10 bases. The CDR3 contains 16 residues. In germline, CDR1 is SGDLS, CDR2 YYNGEE. Germline trimming cut 0 bases from V and 4 bases from J; bases unmatched to any gene: 6.

The chain is built from TRBV18 and TRBJ2-7; TRBD1 matches 9 bases. Germline V CDR1 and CDR2: KGHSH, LQKENI. The CDR3 spans 17 residues. Trimming took 0 bases from V and 4 from J; bases not matched to a gene: 10. In nucleotides, the CDR3 is TGTGCCAGCTCACCACCCAGGGACAGGGAGAAATGGTACGAGCAGTACTTC. Its translation is CASSPPRDREKWYEQYF. The variable domain in full, with the rest retrieved from reference TRBV18 and TRBJ2-7, is NAGVMQNPRHLVRRRGQEARLRCSPMKGHSHVYWYRQLPEEGLKFMVYLQKENIIDESGMPKERFSAEFPKEGPSILRIQQVVRGDSAAYFCASSPPRDREKWYEQYFGPGTRLTVT.

The rearrangement joins TRBV19 to TRBJ1-3; TRBD1 matches at 8 bases. Losses at the gene ends were 3 bases for V and 0 bases for J; bases not matched to a gene: 7. This CDR3 contains 17 residues. Germline lookup yields CDR1 LNHDA and CDR2 SQIVND (reference sequence). The CDR3 loop is CASSISTGVISGNTIYF. The DNA for the CDR3 is TGTGCCAGTAGTATTTCGACAGGGGTGATCTCTGGAAACACCATATATTTT.

This sequence joins TRBV7-9 and TRBJ1-2; 10 bases line up with TRBD1. CDR3 length equals 15 residues. In germline, CDR1 is SEHNR, CDR2 FQNEAQ (reference sequence). V lost 1 base, J lost 4 bases, and 3 bases stayed unmatched. This CDR3 is CASSLGTGGSYGYTF. The CDR3 bases are TGTGCCAGCAGCTTAGGGACAGGGGGGAGCTATGGCTACACCTTC. Full variable domain (outside the CDR3, taken from reference TRBV7-9 and TRBJ1-2): DTGVSQNPRHKITKRGQNVTFRCDPISEHNRLYWYRQTLGQGPEFLTYFQNEAQLEKSRLLSDRFSAERPKGSFSTLEIQRTEQGDSAMYLCASSLGTGGSYGYTFGSGTRLTVV.